This TCR beta chain was sequenced for a study of blood T cell repertoires in COVID-19. In the study overall: Acute-phase and convalescent COVID-19 samples originated in the United States, Italy and Spain. Nucleic acid was either cDNA or gDNA, and it came from T cells, B-cell-depleted T cells, or PBMCs.

Trimming took off 6 bases at V and 3 bases at J, with 8 bases between the two ends. This CDR3 spans 12 amino acids. In germline, CDR1 is MNHNY, CDR2 SVGAGI (reference sequence). As originally analysed: Reference gene primer amplification in the assay estimated nucleated cell counts. Data came from immunoSEQ multiplex PCR; TCRdb stores just in-frame clones and leaves some out. V and J calls and clone size come straight from that table; D and trimming were deduced from the DNA. The data contain roughly 99,000 clones, almost 85% of them singletons. The sample consisted of peripheral blood. The chain recombines TRBV6-6 with TRBJ1-2; no firm D call. The receptor was isolated from a human donor in a cohort sampled during active COVID-19. The DNA of the CDR3 is TGTGCCAGCAGCGCAGTCGACTATGGCTACACCTTC. It translates to CASSAVDYGYTF.